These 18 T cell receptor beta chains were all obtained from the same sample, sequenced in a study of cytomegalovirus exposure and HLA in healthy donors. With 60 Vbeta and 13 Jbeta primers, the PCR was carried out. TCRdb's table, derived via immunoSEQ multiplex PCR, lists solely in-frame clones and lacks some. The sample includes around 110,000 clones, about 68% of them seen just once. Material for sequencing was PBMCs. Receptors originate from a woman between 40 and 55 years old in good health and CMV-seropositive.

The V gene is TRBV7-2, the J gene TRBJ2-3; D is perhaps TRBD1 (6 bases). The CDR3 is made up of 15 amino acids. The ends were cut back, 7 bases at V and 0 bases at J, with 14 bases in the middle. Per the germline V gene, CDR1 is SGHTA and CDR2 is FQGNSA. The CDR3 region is CASTPRDTSTDTQYF. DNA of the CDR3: TGTGCCAGCACCCCTCGGGACACCAGCACAGATACGCAGTATTTT. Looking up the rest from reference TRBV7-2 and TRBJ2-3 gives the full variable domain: GAGVSQSPSNKVTEKGKDVELRCDPISGHTALYWYRQSLGQGLEFLIYFQGNSAPDKSGLPSDRFSAERTGGSVSTLTIQRTQQEDSAVYLCASTPRDTSTDTQYFGPGTRLTVL.

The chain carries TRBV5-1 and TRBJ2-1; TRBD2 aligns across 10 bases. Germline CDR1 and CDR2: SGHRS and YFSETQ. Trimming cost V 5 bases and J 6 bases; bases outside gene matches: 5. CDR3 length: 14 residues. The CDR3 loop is CASRLSSGGNEQFF. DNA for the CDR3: TGCGCCAGCAGGTTGTCTAGCGGGGGCAATGAGCAGTTCTTC.

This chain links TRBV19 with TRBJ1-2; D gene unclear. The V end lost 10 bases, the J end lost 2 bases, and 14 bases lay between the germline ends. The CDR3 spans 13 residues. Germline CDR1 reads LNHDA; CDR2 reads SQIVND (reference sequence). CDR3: CATTMMGNYGYTF. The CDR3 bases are TGTGCCACCACGATGATGGGCAACTATGGCTACACCTTC.

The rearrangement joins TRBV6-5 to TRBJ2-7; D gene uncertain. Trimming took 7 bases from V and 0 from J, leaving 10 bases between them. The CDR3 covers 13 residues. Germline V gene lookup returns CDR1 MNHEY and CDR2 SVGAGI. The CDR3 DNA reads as TGTGCCAGCATGGTGGCAGGCTCCTACGAGCAGTACTTC. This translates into CASMVAGSYEQYF.

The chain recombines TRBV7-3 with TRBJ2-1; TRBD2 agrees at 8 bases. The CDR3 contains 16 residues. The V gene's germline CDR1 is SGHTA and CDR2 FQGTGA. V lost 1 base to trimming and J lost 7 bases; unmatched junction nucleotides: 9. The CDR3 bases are TGTGCCAGCAGCTTAATAGGGGTAGCGGGAATGAATGAGCAGTTCTTC. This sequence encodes CASSLIGVAGMNEQFF.

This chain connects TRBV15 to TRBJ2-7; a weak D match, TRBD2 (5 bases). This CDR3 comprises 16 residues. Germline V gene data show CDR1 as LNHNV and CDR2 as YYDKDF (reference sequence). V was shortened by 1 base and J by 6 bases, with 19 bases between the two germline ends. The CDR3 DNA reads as TGTGCCACCAGCAGAGGCTTAGAGGGAGTACTTGCCGAGCAGTACTTC. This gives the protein CATSRGLEGVLAEQYF.

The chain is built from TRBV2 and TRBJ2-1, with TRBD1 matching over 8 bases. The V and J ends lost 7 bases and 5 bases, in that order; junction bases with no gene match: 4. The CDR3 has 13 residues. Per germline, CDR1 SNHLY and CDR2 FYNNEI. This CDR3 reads CASMQGANNEQFF. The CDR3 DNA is TGTGCCAGCATGCAGGGGGCAAACAATGAGCAGTTCTTC.

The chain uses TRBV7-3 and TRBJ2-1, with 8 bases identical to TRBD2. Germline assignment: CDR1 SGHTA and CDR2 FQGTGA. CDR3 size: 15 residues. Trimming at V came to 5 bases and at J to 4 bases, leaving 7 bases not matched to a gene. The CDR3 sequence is CASSPGGTRYNEQFF. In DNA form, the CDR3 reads TGTGCCAGCAGCCCGGGGGGGACTCGTTACAATGAGCAGTTCTTC. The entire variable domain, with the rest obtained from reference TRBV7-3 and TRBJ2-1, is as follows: GAGVSQTPSNKVTEKGKYVELRCDPISGHTALYWYRQSLGQGPEFLIYFQGTGAADDSGLPNDRFFAVRPEGSVSTLKIQRTERGDSAVYLCASSPGGTRYNEQFFGPGTRLTVL.

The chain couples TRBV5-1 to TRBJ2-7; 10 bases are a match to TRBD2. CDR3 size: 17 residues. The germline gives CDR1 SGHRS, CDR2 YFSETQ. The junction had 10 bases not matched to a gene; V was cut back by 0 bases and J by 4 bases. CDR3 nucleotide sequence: TGCGCCAGCAGCTTGGGGCCTCGGGTAGCGGGGGGTTACGAGCAGTACTTC. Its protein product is CASSLGPRVAGGYEQYF.

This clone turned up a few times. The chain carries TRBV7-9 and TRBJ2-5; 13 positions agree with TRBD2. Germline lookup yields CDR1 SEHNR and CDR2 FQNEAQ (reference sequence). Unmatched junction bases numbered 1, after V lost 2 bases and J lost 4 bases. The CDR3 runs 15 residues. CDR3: CASSLTSGRAETQYF. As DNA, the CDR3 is TGTGCCAGCAGCTTAACTAGCGGGAGGGCAGAGACCCAGTACTTC.

Here the CDR3 DNA reads TGCGCCAGCAGCCCCACCCGCGTGGGACAGGGGATAGCCGGGGAGCTGTTTTTT. The encoded protein is CASSPTRVGQGIAGELFF. The chain employs TRBV4-1 and TRBJ2-2; 10 nucleotides agree with TRBD1. This CDR3 comprises 18 residues. Looked up from germline, CDR1 is MGHRA and CDR2 is YSYEKL. Trimming cost V 4 bases and J 6 bases; bases outside gene matches: 14.

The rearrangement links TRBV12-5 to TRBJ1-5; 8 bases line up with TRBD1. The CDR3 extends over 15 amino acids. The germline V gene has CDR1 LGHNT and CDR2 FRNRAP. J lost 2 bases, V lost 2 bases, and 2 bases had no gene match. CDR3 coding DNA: TGTGCTAGTGGTTTGCAGGGGGCGGGCAATCAGCCCCAGCATTTT. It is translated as CASGLQGAGNQPQHF.

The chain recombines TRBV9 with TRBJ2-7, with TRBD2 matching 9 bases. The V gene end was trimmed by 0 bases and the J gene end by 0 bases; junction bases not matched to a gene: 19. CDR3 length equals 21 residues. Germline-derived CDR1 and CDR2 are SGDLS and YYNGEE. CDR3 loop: CASSVATATSGRISGSYEQYF. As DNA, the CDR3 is TGTGCCAGCAGCGTAGCTACGGCGACGAGCGGGAGGATCTCCGGCTCCTACGAGCAGTACTTC.

The CDR3 coding sequence is TGCGCCAGCAGCGTGCAAGGGGAGGGTAATGAAAAACTGTTTTTT. This translates into CASSVQGEGNEKLFF. The chain has TRBV5-1 and TRBJ1-4, with TRBD1 as a possible D gene (5 bases). Germline CDR1 SGHRS, CDR2 YFSETQ. The germline V and J ends were trimmed by 4 bases and 4 bases, with 14 bases remaining between them. The CDR3 spans 15 residues.

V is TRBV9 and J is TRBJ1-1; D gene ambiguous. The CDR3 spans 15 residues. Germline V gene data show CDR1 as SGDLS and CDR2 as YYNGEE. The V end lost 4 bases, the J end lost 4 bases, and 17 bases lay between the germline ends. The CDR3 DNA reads TGTGCCAGCAGCTTCAGCGGGGTTCGCCCCACTGAAGCTTTCTTT. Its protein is CASSFSGVRPTEAFF. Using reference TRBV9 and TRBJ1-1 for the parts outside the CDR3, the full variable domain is DSGVTQTPKHLITATGQRVTLRCSPRSGDLSVYWYQQSLDQGLQFLIQYYNGEERAKGNILERFSAQQFPDLHSELNLSSLELGDSALYFCASSFSGVRPTEAFFGQGTRLTVV.

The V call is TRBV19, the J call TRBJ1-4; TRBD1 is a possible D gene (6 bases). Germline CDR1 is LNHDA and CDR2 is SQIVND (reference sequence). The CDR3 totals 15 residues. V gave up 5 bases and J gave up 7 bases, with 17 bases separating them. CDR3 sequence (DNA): TGTGCCAGTAGTGACCAGGGGCCCGGCGGTGAAAAACTGTTTTTT. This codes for CASSDQGPGGEKLFF.

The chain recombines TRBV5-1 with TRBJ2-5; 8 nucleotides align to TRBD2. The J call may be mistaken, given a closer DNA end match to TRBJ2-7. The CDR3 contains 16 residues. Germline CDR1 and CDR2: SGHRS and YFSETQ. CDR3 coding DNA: TGCGCCAGCAGGCCGACCCCTACTAGCGGATCCTACGAGCAGTACTTC. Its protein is CASRPTPTSGSYEQYF.

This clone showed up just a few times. In DNA form, the CDR3 reads TGTGCCAGCCGTTCTAGCGGATCCTACGAGCAGTACTTC. Amino acid sequence: CASRSSGSYEQYF. This chain uses TRBV27 with TRBJ2-7; 7 positions match TRBD2. V was pared by 8 bases and J by 1 base, with 5 bases of the junction left unmatched. Germline lookup yields CDR1 MNHEY and CDR2 SMNVEV (reference sequence). The CDR3 totals 13 residues.